Reported below is one T cell receptor beta chain. Seattle cases were enrolled at active infection and followed longitudinally. The authors' processing: Scientists estimated how many nucleated cells there were by amplifying reference gene primers. Sequenced by immunoSEQ multiplex PCR; TCRdb stores in-frame clones only, minus some. V, J and clone size are taken as reported in that table, and D and trimming were inferred from the DNA itself. This repertoire shows about 330,000 clones, roughly 89% found once; its top ten account for roughly a tenth. This sample was taken from a study of blood T cell repertoires in COVID-19. Study-wide context: Some COVID-19 samples were acute and others convalescent; all came from the United States, Italy and Spain. PBMCs, B-cell-depleted T cells, or T cells were the source of the cDNA or gDNA that made up the material.

V was clipped by 3 bases and J by 6 bases; unmatched bases: 8. Per the germline V gene, CDR1 is MDHEN and CDR2 is SYDVKM. CDR3 length: 14 amino acids. Sequencing was carried out using peripheral blood. The chain has TRBV28 and TRBJ2-7, with 7 positions matching TRBD1. This sequence was found in a man between 25 and 39 years old with COVID-19, enrolled during active disease. The CDR3 loop is CASSFADRVGEQYF. CDR3 DNA: TGTGCCAGCAGTTTTGCCGACAGGGTAGGCGAGCAGTACTTC. Full variable domain (outside the CDR3, taken from reference TRBV28 and TRBJ2-7): DVKVTQSSRYLVKRTGEKVFLECVQDMDHENMFWYRQDPGLGLRLIYFSYDVKMKEKGDIPEGYSVSREKKERFSLILESASTNQTSMYLCASSFADRVGEQYFGPGTRLTVT.